The clone carrying this TCR beta chain was found a few times. The sample belongs to a study of blood T cells in healthy people across ages. For the second PCR, which ran for roughly 7 to 11 cycles, a sample-barcoded 5' primer and a J-beta primer mix were used. A single record per CDR3 protein comes from TCRdb applying MiXCR to the 5' RACE reads. The sample carries about 1,600,000 distinct CDR3 sequences, approximately 38% recorded once. This TCR came from a woman in her late teens or twenties in good health. The sample consisted of blood.

The CDR3 sequence: CASSLSIGAYEQYF. The CDR3 nucleotides read TGTGCCAGCAGCTTAAGTATAGGGGCCTACGAGCAGTACTTC. The rearrangement uses TRBV7-2 and TRBJ2-7, with TRBD1 as a possible D gene (5 bases). The V and J ends lost 2 bases and 2 bases respectively, with 10 bases between them. The CDR3 loop spans 14 amino acids. Germline CDR1 and CDR2: SGHTA and FQGNSA.